One sample yielded the 3 T cell receptor beta chains listed below, sequenced in a study of T cell changes during pregnancy in multiple sclerosis. Some clones are missing from TCRdb's copy, which holds only in-frame ones; the method was immunoSEQ multiplex PCR. The data contain around 40,000 clones, around 91% of them seen just once; the ten biggest clones take up over 5%. Sequenced here: CD8+ T cells from peripheral blood mononuclear cells, sampled in the second trimester of pregnancy. These receptors originate from a female donor with multiple sclerosis, enrolled in a pregnancy study.

The chain couples TRBV7-9 to TRBJ2-7, with D perhaps TRBD1 (5 bases). Trimming took 4 bases from V and 3 from J, leaving 19 bases between them. Germline V gives CDR1 SEHNR, CDR2 FQNEAQ (reference sequence). There are 16 residues in the CDR3. CDR3 protein: CASSSHRTRSDYEQYF. The CDR3 bases are TGTGCCAGCAGCTCCCATCGGACAAGATCGGACTACGAGCAGTACTTC.

This chain joins TRBV2 and TRBJ1-1, with unresolved D. Germline-derived CDR1 and CDR2 are SNHLY and FYNNEI. V lost 7 bases to trimming and J lost 1 base, with 10 bases between them. CDR3 length: 13 amino acids. The CDR3 reads CASNGVKNTEAFF. The CDR3 coding sequence is TGTGCCAGCAACGGGGTCAAGAACACTGAAGCTTTCTTT.

V gene TRBV6-1 combines with J gene TRBJ1-3; possible D gene TRBD1, 5 bases. Per the germline V gene, CDR1 is MNHNS and CDR2 is SASEGT. The V gene lost 5 bases and the J gene lost 0 bases, with 11 bases spanning the gap. The length of the CDR3 is 15 residues. The CDR3 DNA reads TGTGCCAGCAGTTGGGGCGCGAGCTCTGGAAACACCATATATTTT. It yields the protein CASSWGASSGNTIYF.